Detailed here is one T cell receptor (beta chain). Its target is unknown. The approximately 120-subject validation cohort, separate from the approximately 670-subject first cohort, included the donors. Germline V gene sequence: CDR1 LGHNA, CDR2 YSLEER. The length of the CDR3 is 17 residues. Trimming at V came to 1 base and at J to 5 bases, leaving 14 bases not matched to a gene. The data are from a study of cytomegalovirus exposure and HLA in healthy donors. Data came from immunoSEQ multiplex PCR; TCRdb stores just in-frame clones and leaves some out. The sample has a few hundred thousand clones, approximately 88% seen once. Study-wide results and caveats: Three chains linked to CMV were shown in vitro to be specific for CMV antigens. According to a subsequent analysis, TCR clusters from the first cohort were inclined to appear together in the roughly 120 validation repertoires.

The rearrangement uses TRBV4-3 and TRBJ2-7, with 7 bases that match TRBD1. The TCR was taken from a man aged 25-45 years in good health and CMV-seronegative. The source material was PBMCs. The CDR3 loop is CASSQAVDREQPNEQYF. The CDR3 nucleotides read TGCGCCAGCAGCCAAGCCGTAGACAGGGAACAGCCTAACGAGCAGTACTTC.